The 18 T cell receptor beta chains below come from one sample, sequenced in a study of blood T cell repertoires in COVID-19. Clones were read by immunoSEQ multiplex PCR, and TCRdb kept only the in-frame ones, dropping some. The sample comprises under 100,000 clones, approximately 80% of which are singletons, and nearly 3.5% rests with the top ten. The sample comprised peripheral blood. These receptor sequences come from a middle-aged man with acute or convalescent COVID-19.

The chain is built from TRBV28 and TRBJ1-5, with 8 bases identical to TRBD1. Germline trimming cut 8 bases from V and 3 bases from J; bases unmatched to any gene: 9. CDR3 size: 15 residues. The germline gives CDR1 MDHEN, CDR2 SYDVKM. For the CDR3, the DNA is TGTGCCAGCTTGTACCAGACAGGGGTCAATCAGCCCCAGCATTTT. Amino acid sequence: CASLYQTGVNQPQHF.

The chain carries TRBV2 and TRBJ1-1; weak D call: TRBD1 (5 bases). V gave up 4 bases and J gave up 0 bases, with 21 bases separating them. The CDR3 is made up of 18 amino acids. CDR1 and CDR2 from the germline V gene are SNHLY and FYNNEI. CDR3 DNA sequence: TGTGCCAGCAGTGGGGGGGGGTTTGTCGGGCACATGAACACTGAAGCTTTCTTT. Translated, it gives CASSGGGFVGHMNTEAFF.

This clone was picked up a small number of times. CDR3 nucleotides: TGCGCCAGCAGCCAGGCCCTCGAGCAGTACTTC. It is translated as CASSQALEQYF. V usage is TRBV5-1 and J usage is TRBJ2-7, with D uncertain. The CDR3 length is 11 residues. Per the germline V gene, CDR1 is SGHRS and CDR2 is YFSETQ. V dropped 4 bases and J dropped 6 bases, with 8 bases sitting between them.

The rearrangement links TRBV10-1 to TRBJ2-5; 13 bases are a match to TRBD2. There are 16 residues in the CDR3. The V gene end was trimmed by 4 bases and the J gene end by 0 bases; junction bases not matched to a gene: 2. Germline CDR1 is WNHNN and CDR2 is SYGVQD (reference sequence). The CDR3 reads CASSGGTSGNQETQYF. The CDR3 nucleotides read TGCGCCAGCAGTGGGGGGACTAGCGGGAACCAAGAGACCCAGTACTTC.

V and J are TRBV4-3 and TRBJ2-7; tentatively, D is TRBD2 (7 bases). The CDR3 is 14 residues long. V was pared by 3 bases and J by 2 bases, with 11 bases between. Germline V gene data show CDR1 as LGHNA and CDR2 as YSLEER. The CDR3 DNA sequence: TGCGCCAGCAGCCAGGGGAGGGGGGCCTACGAGCAGTACTTC. This gives the protein CASSQGRGAYEQYF.

The V gene is TRBV18, the J gene TRBJ2-6; possible D gene TRBD1, 6 bases. Germline lookup yields CDR1 KGHSH and CDR2 LQKENI. The CDR3 runs 20 residues. Trimming took 3 bases from V and 3 from J, leaving 24 bases between them. CDR3 protein: CASSPPGRTVPRDGANVLTF. The CDR3 DNA follows: TGTGCCAGCTCACCGCCCGGTAGGACAGTGCCCCGGGATGGGGCCAACGTCCTGACTTTC.

The rearrangement links TRBV7-9 to TRBJ2-2; D is possibly TRBD1 (5 bases). CDR3 size: 14 residues. Germline V gene data show CDR1 as SEHNR and CDR2 as FQNEAQ (reference sequence). V dropped 5 bases and J dropped 1 base, with 8 bases sitting between them. For the CDR3, the DNA is TGTGCCAGCAGCCGTGGACAGAACACCGGGGAGCTGTTTTTT. This encodes CASSRGQNTGELFF.

This chain links TRBV6-5 with TRBJ2-4, with D possibly matching TRBD2 (5 bases). The CDR3 runs 13 residues. From germline, CDR1 is MNHEY and CDR2 SVGAGI. V was shortened by 1 base and J by 5 bases, with 6 bases between the two germline ends. The CDR3 region is CASSYWGENIQYF. For the CDR3, the DNA is TGTGCCAGCAGTTACTGGGGAGAAAACATTCAGTACTTC.

The chain has TRBV4-3 and TRBJ1-2; D is possibly TRBD1 (5 bases). V was shortened by 1 base and J by 7 bases, with 13 bases between the two germline ends. Germline CDR1 is LGHNA and CDR2 is YSLEER. This CDR3 region has 14 residues. This CDR3 is CASSQALQVVGYTF. CDR3 nucleotides: TGCGCCAGCAGCCAAGCACTACAGGTCGTTGGCTACACCTTC.

This chain links TRBV7-2 with TRBJ2-1, with a possible D match to TRBD2 (6 bases). The germline gives CDR1 SGHTA, CDR2 FQGNSA. V lost 4 bases and J 0 bases, leaving 16 bases between the germline ends. The CDR3 is 17 residues long. In nucleotides, the CDR3 is TGTGCCAGCAGCTCAGTCGGGACTTCTGCCTCCTACAATGAGCAGTTCTTC. Its translation: CASSSVGTSASYNEQFF.

This chain uses TRBV11-2 with TRBJ2-1, with 9 nucleotides matching TRBD2. CDR3 length: 16 amino acids. With 1 base clipped from V and 8 bases from J, the junction kept 9 bases outside the gene matches. CDR1 is SGHAT, CDR2 FQNNGV, per germline. CDR3 residues: CASSLGVAGVGDEQFF. The CDR3 bases are TGTGCCAGCAGCTTAGGGGTAGCGGGAGTTGGAGATGAGCAGTTCTTC.

Judged by abundance, this clone is large. The chain is built from TRBV9 and TRBJ2-7, with 7 positions matching TRBD2. Germline V CDR1 and CDR2: SGDLS, YYNGEE. V was clipped by 4 bases and J by 3 bases; unmatched bases: 25. CDR3 length: 20 amino acids. CDR3 coding DNA: TGTGCCAGCAGCCCCACGAAAGTGGGGGAGGGCCGCTGGGGGGGCTACGAGCAGTACTTC. Protein sequence: CASSPTKVGEGRWGGYEQYF.

The rearrangement links TRBV12-3 or TRBV12-4 to TRBJ2-7; 8 bases map to TRBD1. CDR3 length: 11 amino acids. The trim removed 10 bases at V and 3 bases at J, leaving 2 bases unmatched. The CDR3 nucleotides read TGTGCCACCGGACAGGGCTACGAGCAGTACTTC. Its translation: CATGQGYEQYF.

This chain connects TRBV18 to TRBJ2-5; D ambiguous. The CDR3 length is 15 residues. Germline V lookup: CDR1 KGHSH, CDR2 LQKENI. V was trimmed by 2 bases and J by 0 bases, leaving 10 bases between them. The CDR3 DNA reads as TGTGCCAGCTCACCAGAGGTGACCTACCAAGAGACCCAGTACTTC. Its translation: CASSPEVTYQETQYF. Complete variable domain (other parts from reference TRBV18 and TRBJ2-5): NAGVMQNPRHLVRRRGQEARLRCSPMKGHSHVYWYRQLPEEGLKFMVYLQKENIIDESGMPKERFSAEFPKEGPSILRIQQVVRGDSAAYFCASSPEVTYQETQYFGPGTRLLVL.

The chain joins TRBV7-9 to TRBJ1-2; D is possibly TRBD1 (6 bases). The V gene lost 4 bases and the J gene lost 4 bases, with 16 bases spanning the gap. CDR1 is SEHNR, CDR2 FQNEAQ, per germline (reference sequence). This CDR3 contains 15 residues. The CDR3 DNA reads as TGTGCCAGCAGCTCTAGCGGGGGGGCTACCTATGGCTACACCTTC. Its protein is CASSSSGGATYGYTF.

Points on this clone: Other DNA variants within this sample encode the same CDR3. The chain carries TRBV5-1 and TRBJ2-7, with D tentatively TRBD1 (5 bases). Trimming stripped 2 bases from V and 7 bases from J, with 16 bases between. The CDR3 extends over 14 amino acids. The germline V gene has CDR1 SGHRS and CDR2 YFSETQ. Here the CDR3 DNA reads TGCGCCAGCAGCTTAACCCAGGGTCTAGGGGAGCAGTACTTC. Amino acids: CASSLTQGLGEQYF.

The chain combines TRBV4-3 with TRBJ1-4, with 11 nucleotides matching TRBD1. J was trimmed by 10 bases and V by 0 bases; bases with no gene match: 13. CDR1 is LGHNA and CDR2 is YSLEER in the germline V gene. The CDR3 spans 18 residues. The CDR3 bases are TGCGCCAGCAGCCAAGATTGGACCGGGACAGGGGGAGGAGGAAAACTGTTTTTT. Residues: CASSQDWTGTGGGGKLFF.

The rearrangement uses TRBV10-3 and TRBJ2-3; the match to TRBD1 covers 7 bases. Trimming took 2 bases from V and 4 from J; bases not matched to a gene: 6. This CDR3 has 15 residues. CDR1 ENHRY and CDR2 SYGVKD come from the germline V gene. The CDR3 loop is CAISERQGVADTQYF. The CDR3 region has the DNA TGTGCCATCAGTGAGCGGCAGGGGGTCGCAGATACGCAGTATTTT.